Following are 32 T cell receptor beta chains from one sample sequenced in a study of T cells in Graves' hyperthyroidism and ophthalmopathy. TCR beta CDR3 regions were amplified from RNA transcripts. An initial round of RT-PCR targeting the TCR CDR3 relied on the HTBI primer set. TCRdb reprocessed the multiplex PCR reads with MiXCR, giving one entry per CDR3 protein. This sample has around 420,000 distinct CDR3 sequences, with around 14% found just once. Specimen: blood. The source is a woman aged 18 to 35 with Graves' hyperthyroidism.

The chain has TRBV4-1 and TRBJ1-2, with 7 bases lining up with TRBD1. The V and J ends lost 3 bases and 3 bases, in that order; junction bases with no gene match: 4. Germline assignment: CDR1 MGHRA and CDR2 YSYEKL. The CDR3 covers 14 residues. CDR3 sequence (DNA): TGCGCCAGCAGCCAGCCGGGACAGCACTATGGCTACACCTTC. This translates into CASSQPGQHYGYTF.

This clonotype was counted at least ten times. The V and J genes are TRBV18 and TRBJ2-7; D remains unclear. Germline assignment: CDR1 KGHSH and CDR2 LQKENI. The CDR3 is made up of 13 amino acids. V lost 0 bases to trimming and J lost 4 bases, with 7 bases between them. DNA for the CDR3: TGTGCCAGCTCACCACCGGGTGATTACGAGCAGTACTTC. This sequence encodes CASSPPGDYEQYF. Filled out from reference TRBV18 and TRBJ2-7, the complete variable domain reads NAGVMQNPRHLVRRRGQEARLRCSPMKGHSHVYWYRQLPEEGLKFMVYLQKENIIDESGMPKERFSAEFPKEGPSILRIQQVVRGDSAAYFCASSPPGDYEQYFGPGTRLTVT.

This chain links TRBV20-1 with TRBJ1-2; 12 bases fit TRBD1. The germline CDR1 and CDR2 sequences are DFQATT and SNEGSKA (reference sequence). The length of the CDR3 is 15 residues. V shed 1 base, J shed 3 bases, and the junction held 3 bases outside the gene matches. CDR3 sequence: CSARAGTGGDYGYTF. Here the CDR3 DNA reads TGCAGTGCTAGAGCCGGGACAGGGGGCGACTATGGCTACACCTTC.

This clonotype was observed many times. The chain has TRBV7-3 and TRBJ2-7; 10 positions agree with TRBD1. The V and J ends lost 5 bases and 3 bases, in that order; junction bases with no gene match: 4. The V gene's germline CDR1 is SGHTA and CDR2 FQGTGA. The CDR3 loop spans 14 amino acids. The CDR3, as DNA: TGTGCCAGCAGCCCCGGGACAGGGGTCTACGAGCAGTACTTC. Residues: CASSPGTGVYEQYF.

This clonotype was recorded at least ten times. The V call is TRBV6-1, the J call TRBJ1-5; D possibly corresponds to TRBD1 (6 bases). The CDR3 sequence is 14 residues long. Germline CDR1 MNHNS, CDR2 SASEGT. The V end was cut by 2 bases, the J end by 6 bases, with 11 bases between. CDR3 amino acids: CASSELGGRQPQHF. DNA for the CDR3: TGTGCCAGCAGTGAACTGGGGGGCCGTCAGCCCCAGCATTTT.

The chain recombines TRBV7-9 with TRBJ2-7, with D hard to call. The germline CDR1 and CDR2 sequences are SEHNR and FQNEAQ (reference sequence). The CDR3 is made up of 12 amino acids. Between the trimmed V and J ends, which lost 0 bases and 5 bases, there was a span of 5 bases. In DNA form, the CDR3 reads TGTGCCAGCAGCTTAGCTCAAGACGAGCAGTACTTC. Translation gives CASSLAQDEQYF. Based on the CDR3 plus reference TRBV7-9 and TRBJ2-7, the full variable domain is DTGVSQNPRHKITKRGQNVTFRCDPISEHNRLYWYRQTLGQGPEFLTYFQNEAQLEKSRLLSDRFSAERPKGSFSTLEIQRTEQGDSAMYLCASSLAQDEQYFGPGTRLTVT.

This clonotype was detected ten times or more. The V call is TRBV15, the J call TRBJ1-6; no firm D call. The CDR3 sequence is 15 residues long. The V gene lost 0 bases and the J gene lost 10 bases, with 13 bases spanning the gap. Germline assignment: CDR1 LNHNV and CDR2 YYDKDF (reference sequence). The CDR3 is CATSRDLDAGSPLHF. CDR3 coding DNA: TGTGCCACCAGCAGAGATCTTGACGCCGGATCACCCCTCCACTTT.

The rearrangement joins TRBV19 to TRBJ2-7; D is uncertain. V dropped 3 bases and J dropped 3 bases, with 12 bases sitting between them. The CDR3 has 14 amino acids. Germline V lookup: CDR1 LNHDA, CDR2 SQIVND (reference sequence). CDR3 protein: CASSIGFRSYEQYF. The CDR3 nucleotides are TGTGCCAGTAGTATCGGTTTTCGTAGCTACGAGCAGTACTTC. The complete variable domain, with remaining parts taken from reference TRBV19 and TRBJ2-7, reads DGGITQSPKYLFRKEGQNVTLSCEQNLNHDAMYWYRQDPGQGLRLIYYSQIVNDFQKGDIAEGYSVSREKKESFPLTVTSAQKNPTAFYLCASSIGFRSYEQYFGPGTRLTVT.

The rearrangement uses TRBV7-2 and TRBJ1-4; 9 bases match TRBD1. This CDR3 region has 15 residues. V lost 2 bases, J lost 7 bases, and 5 bases stayed unmatched. The germline V gene encodes CDR1 SGHTA and CDR2 FQGNSA. The CDR3 DNA follows: TGTGCCAGCAGCTTACTAGGGGACAGGGCTGAAAAACTGTTTTTT. Protein product: CASSLLGDRAEKLFF.

This clonotype was seen at least ten times. The chain joins TRBV5-1 to TRBJ1-6; the D is unclear. Germline V gene sequence: CDR1 SGHRS, CDR2 YFSETQ. Trimming took 1 base from V and 3 from J, leaving 8 bases between them. This CDR3 comprises 15 residues. The CDR3, as DNA: TGCGCCAGCAGCTTGTCACAGAACTATAATTCACCCCTCCACTTT. Amino acids: CASSLSQNYNSPLHF.

To note about this clonotype: A read error is possible here, since a much larger clone lies one base away. The rearrangement joins TRBV30 to TRBJ2-2; 7 positions match TRBD2. The CDR3 consists of 15 residues. Germline CDR1 reads GTSNPN; CDR2 reads SVGIG (reference sequence). The CDR3 sequence: CAWGRGSGNTEELFF. CDR3 sequence (DNA): TGTGCCTGGGGGAGGGGTTCCGGGAACACCGAGGAGCTGTTTTTT.

The genes are TRBV12-5 and TRBJ2-3; TRBD1 agrees at 7 bases. V was clipped by 5 bases and J by 0 bases; unmatched bases: 8. Germline loops: CDR1 LGHNT, CDR2 FRNRAP. The CDR3 extends over 16 amino acids. In nucleotides, the CDR3 is TGTGCTAGTGGTCCCGGGACAGAGCCTAGCACAGATACGCAGTATTTT. Translated: CASGPGTEPSTDTQYF.

V gene TRBV20-1 combines with J gene TRBJ2-7; TRBD1 aligns across 11 bases. V lost 6 bases and J lost 7; bases outside the gene matches: 14. The CDR3 runs 15 residues. Per germline, CDR1 DFQATT and CDR2 SNEGSKA (reference sequence). CDR3 protein: CSARAPGQGVREQYF. The CDR3 DNA follows: TGCAGTGCGAGGGCACCGGGACAGGGGGTACGAGAGCAGTACTTC.

This clonotype was seen a handful of times. The rearrangement links TRBV7-8 to TRBJ2-3, with 10 bases aligning to TRBD2. Germline trimming cut 2 bases from V and 3 bases from J; bases unmatched to any gene: 5. CDR1 is SGHVS and CDR2 is FQNEAQ in the germline V gene. This CDR3 region has 16 residues. The CDR3 nucleotides read TGTGCCAGCAGCTTAACTCCGGGACTAGCGACAGATACGCAGTATTTT. Translation gives CASSLTPGLATDTQYF.

This clonotype was detected only a few times. The CDR3 DNA reads TGTGCCAGTAGTGTCCCGGGGGGGAGATTGAACACTGAAGCTTTCTTT. This encodes CASSVPGGRLNTEAFF. The V call is TRBV19, the J call TRBJ1-1, with a weak D call TRBD1 (5 bases). The ends were cut back, 5 bases at V and 0 bases at J, with 16 bases in the middle. CDR3 length: 16 amino acids. Germline lookup yields CDR1 LNHDA and CDR2 SQIVND (reference sequence).

The table lists this clonotype with many counts. The genes are TRBV20-1 and TRBJ2-3; D is unresolved. V shed 3 bases and J shed 0 bases, with 7 bases lying between them. Germline V CDR1 and CDR2: DFQATT, SNEGSKA (reference sequence). The CDR3 has 13 residues. CDR3 DNA sequence: TGCAGTGCTAGCCTATTTAGCACAGATACGCAGTATTTT. Amino acids: CSASLFSTDTQYF.

Only a few counts were recorded for this clonotype. This chain connects TRBV5-1 to TRBJ1-1, with TRBD1 matching 7 bases. Trimming at V came to 0 bases and at J to 4 bases, leaving 15 bases not matched to a gene. The CDR3 has 18 amino acids. Germline V CDR1 and CDR2: SGHRS, YFSETQ. The CDR3 region is CASSLVPFYRGSSTEAFF. CDR3 nucleotide sequence: TGCGCCAGCAGCTTGGTCCCCTTTTACAGGGGCAGTAGCACTGAAGCTTTCTTT.

The chain couples TRBV6-1 to TRBJ2-1; the D is unclear. The germline V gene encodes CDR1 MNHNS and CDR2 SASEGT. This CDR3 is 14 amino acids long. V was shortened by 6 bases and J by 7 bases, with 16 bases between the two germline ends. The DNA of the CDR3 is TGTGCCAGCAGGTCACCGGGTCCCACTAATGAGCAGTTCTTC. This gives the protein CASRSPGPTNEQFF.

The gene calls are TRBV28 and TRBJ1-6; D possibly corresponds to TRBD1 (6 bases). V gave up 5 bases and J gave up 0 bases, with 11 bases separating them. The V gene's germline CDR1 is MDHEN and CDR2 SYDVKM. The CDR3 is 16 amino acids. This chain's CDR3 is CASSPGTNSYNSPLHF. The CDR3 DNA is TGTGCCAGCAGTCCCGGGACAAACTCCTATAATTCACCCCTCCACTTT.

This clonotype was seen at least ten times. The V call is TRBV2, the J call TRBJ1-3; D gene unclear. V lost 2 bases and J 2 bases, leaving 10 bases between the germline ends. The CDR3 is 15 amino acids. Germline CDR1 SNHLY, CDR2 FYNNEI. The CDR3, as DNA: TGTGCCAGCAGTGAACTGGGGTTTGCTGGAAACACCATATATTTT. Encoded protein: CASSELGFAGNTIYF.

This clonotype has only a few counts. A junction boundary mismatches the germline segment, possibly from a read error. V usage is TRBV14 and J usage is TRBJ2-2; 8 bases fit TRBD2. Germline lookup yields CDR1 SGHDN and CDR2 FVKESK. This CDR3 is 15 amino acids long. For the CDR3, the DNA is TGTACCAGCAGCCCCACCGGGGGGGGCACCGGGGAGCTGTTTTTT. Translating it yields CTSSPTGGGTGELFF.

Ten or more counts support this clonotype. The genes are TRBV9 and TRBJ2-3, with D perhaps assigned TRBD1 or TRBD2 (7 bases each). Per the germline V gene, CDR1 is SGDLS and CDR2 is YYNGEE. Trimming left V 4 bases short and J 4 bases short, with 13 bases between. The CDR3 extends over 14 amino acids. This CDR3 is CASSQGGGSDTQYF. The CDR3 nucleotides read TGTGCCAGCAGCCAGGGGGGGGGCTCAGATACGCAGTATTTT.

J is TRBJ2-3 and V is TRBV19, with 7 bases that match TRBD1. V was clipped by 7 bases and J by 3 bases; unmatched bases: 4. The CDR3 extends over 13 amino acids. Germline loops: CDR1 LNHDA, CDR2 SQIVND (reference sequence). The CDR3 DNA follows: TGTGCCAGTAAGGACAGGACTACAGATACGCAGTATTTT. As protein: CASKDRTTDTQYF.

There are many counts of this clonotype. The rearrangement links TRBV10-3 to TRBJ2-7; D unclear. Germline V gene data show CDR1 as ENHRY and CDR2 as SYGVKD. V was shortened by 2 bases and J by 1 base, with 18 bases between the two germline ends. The CDR3 extends over 17 amino acids. The CDR3 nucleotides are TGTGCCATCAGTGAGAGGGTGTTTGGCCAGACTTCCTACGAGCAGTACTTC. This gives the protein CAISERVFGQTSYEQYF.

The rearrangement uses TRBV9 and TRBJ2-3; D tentatively fits TRBD1 or TRBD2 (5 bases each). Trimming shortened V by 0 bases and J by 4 bases, and 12 bases separated the two germline ends. The CDR3 is 15 residues long. Germline V gives CDR1 SGDLS, CDR2 YYNGEE. Written as DNA, the CDR3 is TGTGCCAGCAGCGTAGTGGGGACCACCGCAGATACGCAGTATTTT. This sequence encodes CASSVVGTTADTQYF. Complete variable domain (other parts from reference TRBV9 and TRBJ2-3): DSGVTQTPKHLITATGQRVTLRCSPRSGDLSVYWYQQSLDQGLQFLIQYYNGEERAKGNILERFSAQQFPDLHSELNLSSLELGDSALYFCASSVVGTTADTQYFGPGTRLTVL.

The chain joins TRBV12-3 or TRBV12-4 to TRBJ2-3, with 10 bases that match TRBD2. This CDR3 contains 14 residues. Unmatched junction bases numbered 4, after V lost 4 bases and J lost 6 bases. The CDR3 region has the DNA TGTGCCAGCAGTTCTAGCGGGAGTGGTGATACGCAGTATTTT. It encodes CASSSSGSGDTQYF.

There are many counts of this clonotype. V gene TRBV19 combines with J gene TRBJ2-7; 8 bases map to TRBD2. Germline V CDR1 and CDR2: LNHDA, SQIVND (reference sequence). The CDR3 contains 13 residues. The V and J ends lost 3 bases and 6 bases, in that order; junction bases with no gene match: 4. CDR3 in DNA: TGTGCCAGTAGTATCAGTAGCGGGACCGAGCAGTACTTC. Its translation is CASSISSGTEQYF.

This clonotype has ten or more counts. V gene TRBV5-5 combines with J gene TRBJ2-1; D perhaps matches TRBD1 (6 bases). In germline, CDR1 is SGHKS, CDR2 YYEKEE (reference sequence). Trimming shortened V by 2 bases and J by 12 bases, and 15 bases separated the two germline ends. There are 13 residues in the CDR3. CDR3: CASSFGTQSPQFF. The CDR3 DNA is TGTGCCAGCAGCTTCGGGACACAAAGTCCGCAGTTCTTC.

This clonotype came up many times. The V gene is TRBV5-1, the J gene TRBJ1-2; D gene uncertain. V was pared by 0 bases and J by 7 bases, with 10 bases between. The CDR3 spans 13 residues. Germline CDR1 SGHRS, CDR2 YFSETQ. The chain's CDR3 is CASSLAGRSGYTF. CDR3 sequence (DNA): TGCGCCAGCAGCTTGGCCGGGAGGAGTGGCTACACCTTC.

There are many counts of this clonotype. This chain links TRBV30 with TRBJ1-2, with a possible D match to TRBD1 (6 bases). The CDR3 loop spans 14 amino acids. The V end lost 2 bases, the J end lost 7 bases, and 17 bases lay between the germline ends. Germline lookup yields CDR1 GTSNPN and CDR2 SVGIG (reference sequence). This CDR3 is CAWSRDKGVRGYTF. For the CDR3, the DNA is TGTGCCTGGAGTAGGGACAAGGGAGTCCGTGGCTACACCTTC.

This clonotype was picked up a small number of times. CDR3 in amino acids: CASSILQGEQFF. The CDR3 nucleotides are TGTGCCAGTAGTATCCTACAGGGTGAGCAGTTCTTC. V is TRBV19 and J is TRBJ2-1, with D possibly being TRBD1 (6 bases). CDR1 is LNHDA, CDR2 SQIVND, per germline (reference sequence). Trimming left V 3 bases short and J 9 bases short, with 9 bases between. CDR3 length: 12 amino acids.

For this clonotype: The conserved final phenylalanine or tryptophan is absent from the CDR3, which likely points to a read error. This sequence joins TRBV7-8 and TRBJ2-5; 8 bases line up with TRBD1. Losses at the gene ends were 2 bases for V and 2 bases for J; bases not matched to a gene: 1. The CDR3 is 14 amino acids. The germline gives CDR1 SGHVS, CDR2 FQNEAQ. The CDR3 DNA is TGTGCCAGCAGCTTAAGGACAGGGCAAGAGACCCAGTACTCC. Translating it yields CASSLRTGQETQYS.